The rows below give T cell receptor beta chains drawn from one sample of a study of regulatory T cells in long-lasting Graves disease. MiXCR, applied by TCRdb to the multiplex PCR reads, yields one record per CDR3 protein. The profile shows some 420,000 distinct CDR3 sequences, roughly 22% of them singletons. The material sequenced was peripheral blood mononuclear cells (PBMCs), taken when the disease was refractory, from a patient treated with antithyroid drugs. The source of these receptors is a female donor with Graves disease. Each CDR3 is given with its conserved first and last residue. A D gene is named only where the DNA matches it firmly. For some rows the clone size is stated as once, few or many, or as a class when expanded; others skip it.

TRBD1	TRBV12-3/TRBV12-4	TRBJ1-1	few	CASSPGTGVRAEAFF	TGTGCCAGCAGCCCCGGGACAGGGGTGAGGGCTGAAGCTTTCTTT
TRBD1	TRBV5-1	TRBJ1-1	once	CASSFGTGGPLWNTEAFF	TGCGCCAGCAGCTTCGGGACAGGGGGCCCGTTGTGGAACACTGAAGCTTTCTTT
.	TRBV7-9	TRBJ1-4	.	CASSPVTATNEKLFF	TGTGCCAGCAGCCCCGTGACAGCAACTAATGAAAAACTGTTTTTT
.	TRBV5-1	TRBJ2-6	many	CASSLGASGANVLTF	TGCGCCAGCAGCCTGGGCGCCTCGGGGGCCAACGTCCTGACTTTC
.	TRBV5-1	TRBJ1-1	few	CASNPIPGLTNTEAFF	TGCGCCAGCAACCCGATCCCGGGACTGACGAACACTGAAGCTTTCTTT
.	TRBV7-2	TRBJ2-4	many	CASSLGVVSGENIQYF	TGTGCCAGCAGCTTAGGAGTAGTCAGCGGCGAAAACATTCAGTACTTC
.	TRBV4-3	TRBJ2-4	few	CASSQGPTPEIQYF	TGCGCCAGCAGCCAAGGCCCAACGCCGGAGATTCAGTACTTC
.	TRBV7-2	TRBJ1-2	few	CASSLFGRGDYGYTF	TGTGCCAGCAGCTTATTTGGTAGGGGAGACTATGGCTACACCTTC
.	TRBV11-2	TRBJ2-5	many	CASSLEVVQETQYF	TGTGCCAGCAGCTTAGAAGTGGTCCAAGAGACCCAGTACTTC
TRBD1	TRBV6-1	TRBJ2-1	many	CASREQGYNEQFF	TGTGCCAGCAGAGAACAGGGGTACAATGAGCAGTTCTTC
TRBD2	TRBV2	TRBJ2-7	many	CASRPGLAGSYEQYF	TGTGCCAGCAGGCCGGGACTAGCGGGCTCCTACGAGCAGTACTTC
TRBD1	TRBV6-1	TRBJ1-3	.	CATQGGSGNTIYF	TGTGCCACACAGGGGGGCTCTGGAAACACCATATATTTT
TRBD1	TRBV4-3	TRBJ2-4	few	CASSQETGKGQYF	TGCGCCAGCAGCCAAGAGACAGGGAAAGGACAGTACTTC
.	TRBV28	TRBJ1-3	many	CASSQPGPNSGNTIYF	TGTGCCAGCAGCCAACCGGGACCCAACTCTGGAAACACCATATATTTT
.	TRBV2	TRBJ1-4	many	CASSGLLTTNEKLFF	TGTGCCAGCAGTGGGCTCCTAACGACTAATGAAAAACTGTTTTTT
.	TRBV28	TRBJ2-5	many	CASSFLGGETQYF	TGTGCCAGCAGTTTCTTAGGGGGAGAGACCCAGTACTTC
.	TRBV2	TRBJ1-6	.	CASSGTGSGSNSPLHF	TGTGCCAGCAGTGGAACAGGGTCAGGTAGTAATTCACCCCTCCACTTT
TRBD1	TRBV7-2	TRBJ2-5	.	CASSPDRGHETQYF	TGTGCCAGCAGCCCGGACAGGGGGCATGAGACCCAGTACTTC
.	TRBV7-6	TRBJ1-1	few	CASGSRGDEAFF	TGTGCCAGCGGTTCCAGGGGTGATGAAGCTTTCTTT
.	TRBV28	TRBJ2-2	many	CAGGEVRELFF	TGTGCCGGTGGGGAGGTCCGGGAGCTGTTTTTT
.	TRBV7-2	TRBJ1-2	.	CASSLAMATGGYTF	TGTGCCAGCAGCTTAGCCATGGCAACGGGAGGCTACACCTTC
TRBD2	TRBV6-5	TRBJ2-7	.	CASSFGRLAGAYEQYF	TGTGCCAGCAGTTTCGGGAGACTAGCGGGTGCCTACGAGCAGTACTTC
.	TRBV2	TRBJ2-7	many	CASRDWGYEQYF	TGTGCCAGCAGGGACTGGGGGTACGAGCAGTACTTC
.	TRBV2	TRBJ1-1	many	CASYRGGANTEAFF	TGTGCCAGCTACCGAGGTGGGGCGAACACTGAAGCTTTCTTT
.	TRBV6-1	TRBJ1-4	.	CASKMSTNEKLFF	TGTGCCAGTAAGATGTCAACTAATGAAAAGCTGTTTTTT
.	TRBV5-6	TRBJ1-1	.	CASSLVVAWNTEAFF	TGTGCCAGCAGCTTGGTGGTCGCCTGGAACACTGAAGCTTTCTTT
.	TRBV6-1	TRBJ1-1	.	CASTRGMNTEAFF	TGTGCCAGCACAAGGGGCATGAACACTGAAGCTTTCTTT
TRBD1	TRBV2	TRBJ2-3	few	CASSRDRADTQYF	TGTGCCAGCAGCAGGGACAGGGCAGATACGCAGTATTTT
TRBD1	TRBV15	TRBJ2-7	many	CATSRWVGQGVGNEQYF	TGTGCCACCAGCAGGTGGGTCGGACAGGGAGTAGGCAACGAGCAGTACTTC
.	TRBV19	TRBJ1-3	few	CASSTRGKAGNTIYF	TGTGCCAGTAGTACCCGGGGGAAGGCGGGAAACACCATATATTTT
.	TRBV2	TRBJ2-7	many	CASRGGTAAREQYF	TGTGCCAGCAGGGGCGGGACAGCGGCCCGGGAGCAGTACTTC
.	TRBV5-1	TRBJ1-1	.	CASSLGGRHTEAFF	TGCGCCAGCAGCTTGGGGGGGCGCCACACTGAAGCTTTCTTT
TRBD1	TRBV19	TRBJ1-5	many	CASSMEAGGHGQPQHF	TGTGCCAGTAGTATGGAGGCAGGGGGCCATGGTCAGCCCCAGCATTTT
TRBD1	TRBV7-9	TRBJ2-4	.	CASSRQGWERNIQYF	TGTGCCAGCAGCCGACAGGGTTGGGAGAGGAACATTCAGTACTTC
.	TRBV6-5	TRBJ2-5	.	CASSYFGPPEQRWYF	.
.	TRBV19	TRBJ2-7	.	CASSIMFGSYYEQYF	TGTGCCAGTAGTATAATGTTCGGTTCCTATTACGAGCAGTACTTC
.	TRBV24-1	TRBJ2-6	few	CATNSGANVLTF	TGTGCCACCAACTCTGGGGCCAACGTCCTGACTTTC
.	TRBV7-2	TRBJ1-6	many	CASSSVYNSPLHF	TGTGCCAGCAGCTCCGTCTATAATTCACCCCTCCACTTT
TRBD1	TRBV7-9	TRBJ2-2	.	CASRPRQGRSNTGELFF	TGTGCCAGCAGACCCCGACAGGGACGTAGTAACACCGGGGAGCTGTTTTTT
.	TRBV30	TRBJ2-7	.	CAWSVAEQYF	TGTGCCTGGAGTGTCGCCGAGCAGTACTTC
.	TRBV28	TRBJ2-1	many	CASRFQVRGNNEQFF	TGTGCCAGCAGATTCCAAGTCCGGGGAAACAATGAGCAGTTCTTC
.	TRBV9	TRBJ1-2	.	CASSVTGSVDYGYTF	TGTGCCAGCAGCGTTACAGGAAGTGTAGACTATGGCTACACCTTC
.	TRBV28	TRBJ1-2	many	CASSERGGYGYTF	TGTGCCAGCAGTGAGCGTGGGGGTTATGGCTACACCTTC
TRBD1	TRBV5-1	TRBJ1-2	.	CASSRSQGAYYGYTF	TGCGCCAGCAGCAGATCTCAGGGGGCGTACTATGGCTACACCTTC
TRBD1	TRBV29-1	TRBJ1-2	few	CSVGDRPDYTF	TGCAGCGTTGGGGACAGGCCGGATTACACCTTC
.	TRBV6-1	TRBJ2-7	.	CASSRPEQKYEQYF	TGTGCCAGCAGTCGGCCGGAACAGAAGTACGAGCAGTACTTC
TRBD2	TRBV12-3/TRBV12-4	TRBJ2-1	.	CASRGGLAGINEQFF	TGTGCCAGCAGAGGCGGACTAGCGGGAATCAATGAGCAGTTCTTC
TRBD2	TRBV3-1	TRBJ2-4	.	CASSQVGLAGMNIQYF	TGTGCCAGCAGCCAAGTGGGGCTAGCGGGAATGAACATTCAGTACTTC
.	TRBV7-2	TRBJ2-7	many	CASRTDGREQYF	TGTGCCAGCAGGACGGACGGTCGCGAGCAGTACTTC
.	TRBV7-3	TRBJ2-3	.	CASSLPGDTQYF	TGTGCCAGCAGCTTACCGGGTGATACGCAGTATTTT